This TCR beta chain was profiled in a study of blood T cell repertoires in COVID-19. Data came from immunoSEQ multiplex PCR; TCRdb stores just in-frame clones and leaves some out. This sample carries around 300,000 clones, 85% of them seen once, and the ten largest clones take under 3%. CDR1 is SGHTS and CDR2 is YDEGEE in the germline V gene. The CDR3 has 15 residues. The specimen was PBMCs or T cells enriched from blood (not recorded which). The chain is built from TRBV5-8 and TRBJ2-3; 8 bases map to TRBD2. The clonotype comes from a woman between 50 and 59 years old who had recovered from COVID-19. The CDR3 bases are TGTACGGGTACTAGCGGAGCCCTAAGCACAGATACGCAGTATTTT. Its translation: CTGTSGALSTDTQYF.